The rows below give T cell receptor beta chains drawn from one sample of a study of blood T cells in healthy people across ages. Via MiXCR, TCRdb re-called the 5' RACE reads, giving one row per CDR3 protein. The top ten hold approximately 24% of the sample, which has hundreds of thousands of distinct CDR3 sequences, just over 55% seen once. The sequenced sample was blood. These receptors came from a man in his forties in good health. CDR3s include the opening cysteine and the closing phenylalanine or tryptophan. The order of the fields is clone size, V gene, D gene, J gene, CDR3 DNA, CDR3 protein. The D gene is left open where the match is weak. Clone size, where shown, is once, few, many, or a class for clones that have expanded.

.	TRBV7-2	.	TRBJ1-4	TGTGCCAGCAGCTTACGGGCGGGGAATGAAAAACTGTTTTTT	CASSLRAGNEKLFF
.	TRBV20-1	.	TRBJ2-7	TGCAGTACTAGTGGATACAATGAGCAGTACTTC	CSTSGYNEQYF
few	TRBV5-1	.	TRBJ1-2	TGCGCCAGCAGCTTGGAGGCGGGAGTCTATGGCTACACCTTC	CASSLEAGVYGYTF
.	TRBV7-3	.	TRBJ2-6	TGTGCCAGCAGCAGTACTGGTTGGGCAGGGGGGTTCGCTGGGGCCAACGTCCTGACTTTC	CASSSTGWAGGFAGANVLTF
.	TRBV4-2	TRBD1	TRBJ2-7	TGTGCCAGCAGCCAAGACAGGACAGGGGCGACCTACGAGCAGTACTTC	CASSQDRTGATYEQYF
few	TRBV12-3/TRBV12-4	.	TRBJ2-5	TGTGCCAGCAGTTTAGTGCGAGCCGCGGGTGAGCAGTACTTC	CASSLVRAAGEQYF
.	TRBV7-2	.	TRBJ2-1	TGTGCCAGCAGCTTAGGATCCCGAACCTTTGACAATGAGCAGTTCTTC	CASSLGSRTFDNEQFF
.	TRBV20-1	.	TRBJ2-5	TGCAGTGCTAGACCCGGACTCCCCTTCCAAGAGACCCAGTACTTC	CSARPGLPFQETQYF
.	TRBV27	.	TRBJ2-1	TGTGCCAGCAGTTCCCCCGGGACCTACAATGAGCAGTTCTTC	CASSSPGTYNEQFF
.	TRBV4-1	.	TRBJ2-4	TGCGCCAGCAGCCAAGATGTTTTAGGTAGTTGGCAGGGGGCCAAAAACATTCAGTACTTC	CASSQDVLGSWQGAKNIQYF
.	TRBV6-1	TRBD2	TRBJ2-7	TGTGCCAGCACCCCAGGGAGGGGCGGCTACGAGCAGTACTTC	CASTPGRGGYEQYF
few	TRBV7-2	TRBD2	TRBJ2-7	TGTGCCAGCAGCCCCCGGATTGGACTAGCTGGGGAGCAGTACTTC	CASSPRIGLAGEQYF
few	TRBV29-1	.	TRBJ2-5	TGCAGCTCCTTCAGGGGCGCGGAGACCCAGTACTTC	CSSFRGAETQYF
.	TRBV5-8	.	TRBJ2-7	TGTGCCACCCCAGAGCACCGGGACACGCCCTACGAGCAGTACTTC	CATPEHRDTPYEQYF
.	TRBV6-2/TRBV6-3	TRBD1	TRBJ2-7	TGTGCCAGCTGGGACAGGGCACCGCTCGAGCAGTACTTC	CASWDRAPLEQYF
.	TRBV3-1	.	TRBJ1-1	TGTGCCAGCAGCCCACTTGATGGGGGCATGAACACTGAAGCTTTCTTT	CASSPLDGGMNTEAFF
.	TRBV5-1	.	TRBJ2-7	TGCGCCAGCAGCTCGGGGGGCACCACCTACGAGCAGTACTTC	CASSSGGTTYEQYF
.	TRBV20-1	.	TRBJ2-3	TGCAGTGCTTCTCAACTAGTTTGGACAGATACGCAGTATTTT	CSASQLVWTDTQYF
few	TRBV12-3/TRBV12-4	.	TRBJ1-1	TGTGCCAGCAGTTTACGTCGGACGGAGAAAGCTTTCTTT	CASSLRRTEKAFF
.	TRBV6-1	.	TRBJ2-5	TGTGCCAGCAGCCCTGACGACATGAAGCGGAGTCAAGAGACCCAGTACTTC	CASSPDDMKRSQETQYF
.	TRBV12-3/TRBV12-4	.	TRBJ2-7	TGTGCCAGCAGTTCAGACGACAGGTTCACCTACGAGCAGTACTTC	CASSSDDRFTYEQYF
.	TRBV9	.	TRBJ1-1	TGTGCCAGCAGGGCGGGAGGTACCATGAACACTGAAGCTTTCTTT	CASRAGGTMNTEAFF
few	TRBV20-1	.	TRBJ2-5	TGCAGTGCTAGAGCGGGCAGCAAAGAGACCCAGTACTTC	CSARAGSKETQYF
.	TRBV10-3	.	TRBJ2-3	TGTGCCATCAGGGACCTCGGGGATACGCAGTATTTT	CAIRDLGDTQYF
.	TRBV28	TRBD1	TRBJ2-5	TGTGCCAGCAGTTTATCGACAGGGGAGACCCAGTACTTC	CASSLSTGETQYF
.	TRBV7-2	TRBD1	TRBJ2-3	TGTGCCAGCAGCTCCCTGACAGGGTCCCGGGCAGATACGCAGTATTTT	CASSSLTGSRADTQYF
.	TRBV20-1	TRBD1	TRBJ1-1	TGCAGTGCTCGGCCTAGGACAGGAGATATTGAAGCTTTCTTT	CSARPRTGDIEAFF
.	TRBV2	TRBD2	TRBJ2-7	TGTGCCAGCAGTAAGACTAGCGGGAGGGCCAGGTCCTACGAGCAGTACTTC	CASSKTSGRARSYEQYF
.	TRBV4-3	.	TRBJ1-1	TGCGCCAGCAGCCAAGAGGGAAGTCGGCAGTATGAAGCTTTCTTT	CASSQEGSRQYEAFF
once	TRBV10-3	TRBD1	TRBJ2-2	TGTGCCATCAGTGTTGCGGGACAGGGGGCGCCGAACACCGGGGAGCTGTTTTTT	CAISVAGQGAPNTGELFF
.	TRBV7-6	TRBD1	TRBJ2-1	TGTGCCAGCAGCTTAGGAGATGGCCACACAGGGGACGGCTCCTACAATGAGCAGTTCTTC	CASSLGDGHTGDGSYNEQFF
.	TRBV27	.	TRBJ1-2	TGTGCCAGCAGGTCCGGAACAGGGTACTATGGCTACACCTTC	CASRSGTGYYGYTF
.	TRBV9	.	TRBJ1-5	TGTGCCAGCAGCCTAAGGGGGGAGGGGGGTCAGCCCCAGCATTTT	CASSLRGEGGQPQHF
.	TRBV28	TRBD1	TRBJ2-5	TGTGCCAGCAGTTCCTCGGGACAGGGTAGAGAGACCCAGTACTTC	CASSSSGQGRETQYF
.	TRBV28	.	TRBJ2-4	TGTGCCAGCAGTTTGGACCGTAGAGCCAAAAACATTCAGTACTTC	CASSLDRRAKNIQYF
.	TRBV9	TRBD1	TRBJ2-7	TGTGCCAGCAGCCCCTCTGGGACAGGGGCAACCATGTACGAGCAGTACTTC	CASSPSGTGATMYEQYF
.	TRBV7-2	TRBD2	TRBJ2-2	TGTGCCTGGACCTTGGGTGCGGGGGGTGGGACCGGGGAGCTGTTTTTT	CAWTLGAGGGTGELFF
.	TRBV4-2	TRBD2	TRBJ2-1	TGTGCCAGCAGCCAAGTCACCGGGACTAAATTATTCACTGAGCAGTTCTTC	CASSQVTGTKLFTEQFF
.	TRBV15	.	TRBJ1-2	TGTGCCACCAGCAGAGATGACTATGGCTACACCTTC	CATSRDDYGYTF
.	TRBV25-1	TRBD2	TRBJ2-3	TGTGCCAGCAGCGCCGGGACTAGCGGCCCTTCGTTGGATACGCAGTATTTT	CASSAGTSGPSLDTQYF
.	TRBV6-2/TRBV6-3	.	TRBJ2-5	TGTGCCAGCAGGTGGGGCGAAGAGACCCAGTACTTC	CASRWGEETQYF
few	TRBV10-3	TRBD1	TRBJ2-5	TGTGCCATCAGTGCCCGACAGGGGCGAGATTCAGAGACCCAGTACTTC	CAISARQGRDSETQYF
.	TRBV20-1	.	TRBJ2-3	TGCAGTGCTAGAGATACAAGGACCCCAGATACGCAGTATTTT	CSARDTRTPDTQYF
.	TRBV15	TRBD2	TRBJ2-7	TGTGCCACCAGCAGCCCAGCAGGCGGGAGCGCTGAATACGAGCAGTACTTC	CATSSPAGGSAEYEQYF
.	TRBV20-1	.	TRBJ2-7	TGCAGTGCTAGCTCGCTTCCGACCTACGAGCAGTACTTC	CSASSLPTYEQYF
once	TRBV5-5	TRBD2	TRBJ2-7	TGTGCCAGCAGCTTTTGGGACTATGGCGAGCAGTACTTC	CASSFWDYGEQYF
.	TRBV7-9	.	TRBJ2-7	TGTGCCAGCAGCCCTACGGGAGCGTGGGGCTACGAGCAGTACTTC	CASSPTGAWGYEQYF
few	TRBV20-1	.	TRBJ2-5	TGCAGTGCTAGCATATTCAGGGTCGGATACCAAGAGACCCAGTACTTC	CSASIFRVGYQETQYF